The 9 T cell receptor beta chains below all came from one sample that was sequenced in a study of blood T cell repertoires in COVID-19. This table comes from immunoSEQ multiplex PCR, and its TCRdb copy is limited to in-frame clones, with some not included. The sample shows around 300,000 clones, around nine tenths of them seen only once. The material sequenced was PBMCs or T cells enriched from blood (not recorded which). Receptors were obtained from a young woman who had recovered from COVID-19.

V usage is TRBV30 and J usage is TRBJ2-3, with 9 bases identical to TRBD2. With 1 base clipped from V and 1 base from J, the junction kept 6 bases outside the gene matches. This CDR3 comprises 16 residues. The germline V gene has CDR1 GTSNPN and CDR2 SVGIG (reference sequence). CDR3 in DNA: TGTGCCTGGAGTGGTGGAGCGGGAGGCGGCACAGATACGCAGTATTTT. Amino acid sequence: CAWSGGAGGGTDTQYF.

The chain recombines TRBV4-3 with TRBJ2-7, with 11 positions matching TRBD1. Losses at the gene ends were 2 bases for V and 3 bases for J; bases not matched to a gene: 9. From germline, CDR1 is LGHNA and CDR2 YSLEER. CDR3 length: 17 amino acids. CDR3 bases: TGCGCCAGCAGCCAACTCACGGGGGACAGGGGGAACTACGAGCAGTACTTC. This sequence encodes CASSQLTGDRGNYEQYF.

This sequence joins TRBV5-1 and TRBJ2-3; no clear D. The CDR3 has 15 amino acids. The germline V and J ends were trimmed by 5 bases and 1 base, with 14 bases remaining between them. Looked up from germline, CDR1 is SGHRS and CDR2 is YFSETQ. DNA of the CDR3: TGCGCCAGCAGAGCCCCCAGTGGGCGCACAGATACGCAGTATTTT. This gives the protein CASRAPSGRTDTQYF.

The V and J genes are TRBV18 and TRBJ2-3; tentatively, D is TRBD1 (6 bases). CDR3 length: 16 amino acids. Germline-derived CDR1 and CDR2 are KGHSH and LQKENI. V lost 4 bases to trimming and J lost 0 bases, with 14 bases between them. The CDR3 spells CASSRAGTTSTDTQYF. The CDR3 DNA reads as TGTGCCAGCTCACGGGCCGGGACAACTAGCACAGATACGCAGTATTTT.

The CDR3 here is CASSLGLAGGYEQFF. The CDR3 DNA sequence: TGCGCCAGCAGCCTGGGACTAGCGGGAGGGTATGAGCAGTTCTTC. This chain uses TRBV4-1 with TRBJ2-1; 16 nucleotides line up with TRBD2. The V segment lost 4 bases and the J segment 8 bases; nucleotides outside the gene matches: 2. The CDR3 contains 15 residues. Germline V gene sequence: CDR1 MGHRA, CDR2 YSYEKL.

CDR3 in DNA: TGTGCCAGCAGTTCCACGGACAGGTACTACACTGAAGCTTTCTTT. It is translated as CASSSTDRYYTEAFF. V is TRBV6-5 and J is TRBJ1-1, with 7 bases matching TRBD1. After removal of 4 bases from V and 3 bases from J, the junction contained 8 bases not matched to a gene. This CDR3 contains 15 residues. Germline V gene lookup returns CDR1 MNHEY and CDR2 SVGAGI.

Notes on this clone: The sample carries other DNA sequences with the same CDR3. The chain is built from TRBV12-3 or TRBV12-4 and TRBJ1-2, with a possible D match to TRBD1 (6 bases). V was cut by 5 bases and J by 2 bases, with 9 bases left in between. CDR3 length: 13 residues. This CDR3 is CASSPGQNYGYTF. For the CDR3, the DNA is TGTGCCAGCAGTCCTGGACAGAACTATGGCTACACCTTC.

The chain recombines TRBV7-8 with TRBJ1-5; no reliable D call. Trimming cost V 5 bases and J 4 bases, with 12 bases left between them. In germline, CDR1 is SGHVS, CDR2 FQNEAQ. There are 14 residues in the CDR3. The DNA of the CDR3 is TGTGCCAGCAGCCCCAGGACTGTTAATCAGCCCCAGCATTTT. It encodes CASSPRTVNQPQHF.

This chain links TRBV6-5 with TRBJ1-2, with 9 nucleotides matching TRBD1. J was trimmed by 6 bases and V by 3 bases; bases with no gene match: 5. Per the germline V gene, CDR1 is MNHEY and CDR2 is SVGAGI. The CDR3 sequence is 14 residues long. For the CDR3, the DNA is TGTGCCAGCAGTTATCAACAGGGGGCAAATGGCTACACCTTC. Protein: CASSYQQGANGYTF.